This T cell receptor beta chain was profiled in a study of OX40 agonist ivuxolimab in advanced cancers. TCRdb keeps only in-frame clones here, not all; method: immunoSEQ multiplex PCR. This repertoire shows fewer than 90,000 clones, approximately 85% found once; its top ten account for about 3.4%. The TCR was taken from an adult with an advanced solid tumor such as melanoma, head and neck, liver or kidney cancer. The source was CD4+ or CD8+ T cells sorted from blood, collected in a trial of the OX40 agonist ivuxolimab.

The CDR3 sequence: CASSQRSGSGYEQYF. The CDR3 nucleotides are TGCGCCAGCAGCCAAAGGTCGGGTAGTGGTTACGAGCAGTACTTC. The chain recombines TRBV4-3 with TRBJ2-7; D is unresolved. Germline V CDR1 and CDR2: LGHNA, YSLEER. V dropped 2 bases and J dropped 4 bases, with 15 bases sitting between them. The CDR3 runs 15 residues.